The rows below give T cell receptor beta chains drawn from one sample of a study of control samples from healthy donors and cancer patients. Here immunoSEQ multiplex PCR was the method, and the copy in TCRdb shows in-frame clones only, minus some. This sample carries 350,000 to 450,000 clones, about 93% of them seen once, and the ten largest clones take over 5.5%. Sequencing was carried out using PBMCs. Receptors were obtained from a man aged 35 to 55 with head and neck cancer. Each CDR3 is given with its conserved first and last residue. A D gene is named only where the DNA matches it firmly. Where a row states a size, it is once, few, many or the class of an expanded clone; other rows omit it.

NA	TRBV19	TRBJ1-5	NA	TGTGCCAGTAGTTTCTCAGGTATGGGGTCGAGCAATCAGCCCCAGCATTTT	CASSFSGMGSSNQPQHF
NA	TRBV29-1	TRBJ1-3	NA	TGCAGCGTCCCCGGGCCGAACGGAAACACCATATATTTT	CSVPGPNGNTIYF
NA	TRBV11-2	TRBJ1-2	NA	TGTGCCAGCAGCGATGCCCGGACATATAGCTATGGCTACACCTTC	CASSDARTYSYGYTF
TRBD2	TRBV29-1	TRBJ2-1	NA	TGCAGCGTTGGGGGGACTAGCGGATACAATGAGCAGTTCTTC	CSVGGTSGYNEQFF
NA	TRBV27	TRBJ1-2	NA	TGTGCCAGCAGTTTCGGGCCACGCGCTAACTATGGCTACACCTTC	CASSFGPRANYGYTF
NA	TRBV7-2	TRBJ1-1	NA	TGTGCCAGCCGCCTCCCTCGAGACAGTCCGAACACTGAAGCTTTCTTT	CASRLPRDSPNTEAFF
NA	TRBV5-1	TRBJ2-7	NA	TGCGCCAGCAGCCCGCCCGGGGGCAGAGAGCAGTACTTC	CASSPPGGREQYF
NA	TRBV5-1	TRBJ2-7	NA	TGCGCCAGCTCCAACTCAGGGGCCTACGAGCAGTACTTC	CASSNSGAYEQYF
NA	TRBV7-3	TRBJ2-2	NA	TGTGCCAGCAGCTCTGCGAACACCGGGGAGCTGTTTTTT	CASSSANTGELFF
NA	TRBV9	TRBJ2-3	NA	TGTGCCAGCAGCGTTGTCTCCACAGATACGCAGTATTTT	CASSVVSTDTQYF
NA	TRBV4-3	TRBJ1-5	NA	TGCGCCAGCAGCCAGAAGGTGGGACACCTCAATCAGCCCCAGCATTTT	CASSQKVGHLNQPQHF
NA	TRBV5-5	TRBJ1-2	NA	TGTGCCAGCGCCCGAAGGGGGGGTGACAGCGGCTACACCTTC	CASARRGGDSGYTF
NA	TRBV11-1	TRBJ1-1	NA	TGTGCCAGCAGCCTAGATCTCGCAGCGGAAAACACTGAAGCTTTCTTT	CASSLDLAAENTEAFF
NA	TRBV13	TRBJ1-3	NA	TGTGCCAGCAGCTCGAGGGCGCTCTCTGGAAACACCATATATTTT	CASSSRALSGNTIYF
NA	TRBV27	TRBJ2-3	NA	TGTGCCAGCCGAACCTCGGGACTCCCGGTGGGGTATTTT	CASRTSGLPVGYF
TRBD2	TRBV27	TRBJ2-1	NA	TGTGCCAGCAGTTCAGGACTAGCGGGAGGGTCCTACAATGAGCAGTTCTTC	CASSSGLAGGSYNEQFF
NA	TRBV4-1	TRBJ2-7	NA	TGCGCCAGCAGCCAAGATTTCGTGGCAGTACAGTACTTC	CASSQDFVAVQYF
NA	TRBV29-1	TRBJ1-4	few	TGCAGCGCTTCTACAGGGTTGGGTGAAAAACTGTTTTTT	CSASTGLGEKLFF
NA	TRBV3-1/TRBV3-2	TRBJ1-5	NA	TGTGCCAGCAGCCAACGATCGGGTGAGGGTCAGCCCCAGCATTTT	CASSQRSGEGQPQHF
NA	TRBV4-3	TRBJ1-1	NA	TGCGCCAGCAGCCAAGATGGTAGGGGCGGATCTGAAGCTTTCTTT	CASSQDGRGGSEAFF
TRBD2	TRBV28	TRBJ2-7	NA	TGTGCCAGCACCAGGACTAGCGGGAGTCCCTCCTACGGGGAGCAGTACTTC	CASTRTSGSPSYGEQYF
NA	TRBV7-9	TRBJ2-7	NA	TGTGCCAGCAGCCTCGGACAGCCCTACGAGCAGTACTTC	CASSLGQPYEQYF
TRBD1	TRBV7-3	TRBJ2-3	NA	TGTGCCAGCAGCCCAGGGGGTACAGATACGCAGTATTTT	CASSPGGTDTQYF